These 21 T cell receptor beta chains were sequenced from one sample in a study of T cells in Graves' hyperthyroidism and ophthalmopathy. Regions amplified from RNA transcripts were the TCR beta CDR3 regions. First-round RT-PCR of the TCR CDR3 relied on the HTBI primer set. One entry per CDR3 protein results from TCRdb running MiXCR on the multiplex PCR reads. This repertoire shows 300,000 to 400,000 distinct CDR3 sequences, around 18% found once; its top ten account for over 35%. The sequenced sample consisted of blood. These TCRs come from a man aged 18 to 29 with Graves' ophthalmopathy.

This clonotype has ten or more counts. The V gene is TRBV5-1, the J gene TRBJ2-7; D perhaps matches TRBD2 (6 bases). Germline V gene lookup returns CDR1 SGHRS and CDR2 YFSETQ. The ends were cut back, 4 bases at V and 1 base at J, with 15 bases in the middle. This CDR3 is 15 amino acids long. The DNA for the CDR3 is TGCGCCAGCAGCCCCGGGACTTCTTCGTCCTACGAGCAGTACTTC. This codes for CASSPGTSSSYEQYF.

Concerning this clonotype itself: Possible read error: a much larger clone is one base away. The chain links TRBV18 to TRBJ2-2; D remains unclear. CDR1 and CDR2 from the germline V gene are KGHSH and LQKENI. CDR3 length: 14 residues. CDR3 sequence (DNA): TGTGCCGGCTCACCAAACCAGAACACCGGGGAGCTGTTTTTT. This codes for CAGSPNQNTGELFF.

This clonotype was observed many times. The CDR3, as DNA: TGTGCCAGCAGCACAGGGGGGAATTACAATGAGCAGTTCTTC. The encoded protein is CASSTGGNYNEQFF. The chain combines TRBV12-3 or TRBV12-4 with TRBJ2-1; TRBD1 aligns across 8 bases. The V gene end was trimmed by 6 bases and the J gene end by 4 bases; junction bases not matched to a gene: 5. The CDR3 is made up of 14 amino acids.

This clonotype has a count of ten or more. This chain links TRBV3-1 with TRBJ1-2, with D perhaps matching TRBD1 (6 bases). Per germline, CDR1 LGHDT and CDR2 YNNKEL (reference sequence). This CDR3 is 17 amino acids long. Trimming stripped 8 bases from V and 4 bases from J, with 26 bases between. The CDR3: CASSSRGDRTTFYGYTF. CDR3 sequence (DNA): TGTGCCAGCTCCTCCCGGGGAGACAGGACAACCTTCTATGGCTACACCTTC.

About this clonotype: Relative to the germline gene, one junction end is altered; a read error may explain this. This rearrangement joins TRBV6-1 to TRBJ2-3, with 14 bases aligning to TRBD2. The V gene's germline CDR1 is MNHNS and CDR2 SASEGT. The CDR3 is made up of 15 amino acids. The CDR3 reads CASTMTSGGADAQYF. The CDR3 DNA is TGTGCCAGCACTATGACTAGCGGGGGGGCAGATGCGCAGTATTTT.

The V and J genes are TRBV20-1 and TRBJ1-3, with D tentatively TRBD1 (6 bases). The germline CDR1 and CDR2 sequences are DFQATT and SNEGSKA (reference sequence). CDR3 length equals 14 residues. Deletions cut 6 bases from V and 0 bases from J, with 12 bases between. CDR3 bases: TGCAGTGCACCGGACAGTAGCTCTGGAAACACCATATATTTT. Amino acid sequence: CSAPDSSSGNTIYF.

The table lists this clonotype with many counts. The chain uses TRBV2 and TRBJ2-7; 8 bases map to TRBD2. Trimming cost V 6 bases and J 3 bases; bases outside gene matches: 4. CDR3 length equals 13 residues. Germline V CDR1 and CDR2: SNHLY, FYNNEI. The CDR3 loop is CASSERGFYEQYF. CDR3 nucleotides: TGTGCCAGCAGCGAGCGGGGGTTCTACGAGCAGTACTTC.

In the case of this clonotype: At one end, the junction sequence differs from germline, possibly due to a read error. V is TRBV2 and J is TRBJ1-1; 9 bases align to TRBD1. Germline loops: CDR1 SNHLY, CDR2 FYNNEI. The CDR3 length is 13 residues. The CDR3 sequence: CAGSDYRGLEAFF. The CDR3 DNA sequence: TGTGCCGGCAGTGACTACAGGGGGCTTGAAGCTTTCTTT.

This clonotype was picked up a small number of times. The chain has TRBV2 and TRBJ2-7; tentatively, D is TRBD2 (5 bases). The CDR3 covers 15 residues. Per germline, CDR1 SNHLY and CDR2 FYNNEI. V was pared by 2 bases and J by 0 bases, with 11 bases between. For the CDR3, the DNA is TGTGCCAGCAGTGAAAGAGGAGGTCACTCCTACGAGCAGTACTTC. Encoded protein: CASSERGGHSYEQYF.

To note about this clonotype: Sequence at one end of the junction differs from germline and may be a read error. The rearrangement links TRBV7-8 to TRBJ2-3, with D possibly matching TRBD2 (6 bases). CDR1 and CDR2 (germline): SGHVS, FQNEAQ. The CDR3 extends over 16 amino acids. DNA of the CDR3: TGTGCCAGCAGTTACTCGGAGGGCCTGGGATCAGACACGCAGTATTTT. This encodes CASSYSEGLGSDTQYF.

This clonotype was recorded at least ten times. The CDR3 nucleotides are TGTGCCAGCAGCTCTCAGGGGGCGGACACCGGGGAGCTGTTTTTT. This codes for CASSSQGADTGELFF. V and J are TRBV7-7 and TRBJ2-2; TRBD1 aligns across 8 bases. The CDR3 is 15 residues long. Germline-derived CDR1 and CDR2 are SSHAT and FNYEAQ (reference sequence). The J segment lost 3 bases and the V segment lost 4 bases, leaving 4 bases of the junction unmatched.

The sample holds a few counts of this clonotype. The V call is TRBV4-2, the J call TRBJ2-1, with a possible D match to TRBD2 (6 bases). Per germline, CDR1 LGHNA and CDR2 YNFKEQ. Trimming stripped 3 bases from V and 2 bases from J, with 20 bases between. The CDR3 covers 18 residues. CDR3 region: CASSQDEGGGAPYNEQFF. The DNA of the CDR3 is TGTGCCAGCAGCCAGGACGAAGGTGGCGGGGCCCCCTACAATGAGCAGTTCTTC.

J is TRBJ2-1 and V is TRBV9; 8 bases fit TRBD2. The V and J ends lost 4 bases and 0 bases, in that order; junction bases with no gene match: 9. CDR1 is SGDLS and CDR2 is YYNGEE in the germline V gene. The CDR3 sequence is 17 residues long. This CDR3 is CASSSTGGAGSYNEQFF. DNA for the CDR3: TGTGCCAGCAGCTCAACGGGGGGGGCAGGCTCCTACAATGAGCAGTTCTTC.

This chain links TRBV7-9 with TRBJ2-1; D remains unclear. The CDR3 totals 18 residues. Germline assignment: CDR1 SEHNR and CDR2 FQNEAQ (reference sequence). The V end was cut by 0 bases, the J end by 4 bases, with 19 bases between. CDR3 nucleotides: TGTGCCAGCAGCTTAGCGTGGGGTAGCACCCCTACATACAATGAGCAGTTCTTC. This gives the protein CASSLAWGSTPTYNEQFF. Based on the CDR3 plus reference TRBV7-9 and TRBJ2-1, the full variable domain is DTGVSQNPRHKITKRGQNVTFRCDPISEHNRLYWYRQTLGQGPEFLTYFQNEAQLEKSRLLSDRFSAERPKGSFSTLEIQRTEQGDSAMYLCASSLAWGSTPTYNEQFFGPGTRLTVL.

As concerns this clonotype: Since a much larger clone is just one base distant, this may be a read error. The chain combines TRBV7-2 with TRBJ2-3; D remains ambiguous. Germline V CDR1 and CDR2: SGHTA, FQGNSA. Trimming cost V 3 bases and J 4 bases, with 5 bases left between them. The CDR3 is 12 amino acids. CDR3 nucleotides: TGTGCCAGCAGCTTTAGCTCAGATACGCAGTATTTT. Its translation: CASSFSSDTQYF.

In the case of this clonotype: Since a much larger clone is just one base distant, this may be a read error. V and J are TRBV18 and TRBJ1-1; D call uncertain. CDR1 is KGHSH and CDR2 is LQKENI in the germline V gene. The ends were cut back, 3 bases at V and 6 bases at J, with 11 bases in the middle. The CDR3 covers 13 residues. This chain's CDR3 is CASSPTQFAEAFF. In DNA form, the CDR3 reads TGTGCCAGCTCACCCACACAGTTCGCTGAAGCTTTCTTT.

The V and J genes are TRBV5-6 and TRBJ1-2; possibly TRBD1 for D (5 bases). CDR3 length equals 16 residues. Between the trimmed V and J ends, which lost 0 bases and 3 bases, there was a span of 15 bases. The germline V gene encodes CDR1 SGHDT and CDR2 YYEEEE. The CDR3 region is CASSLAIEGADYGYTF. In DNA form, the CDR3 reads TGTGCCAGCAGCTTGGCCATTGAAGGGGCGGACTATGGCTACACCTTC.

This clonotype turned up a few times. The chain links TRBV7-8 to TRBJ2-6, with 11 positions matching TRBD2. V was clipped by 3 bases and J by 2 bases; unmatched bases: 6. The germline V gene encodes CDR1 SGHVS and CDR2 FQNEAQ. CDR3 length equals 18 residues. Written as DNA, the CDR3 is TGTGCCAGCAGCTTCGCTAGCGGGGGGCCGACTGGGGCCAACGTCCTGACTTTC. It encodes CASSFASGGPTGANVLTF.

Details on this clonotype: A much larger clone lies a single base off, so this may be a read error. The chain joins TRBV28 to TRBJ2-7; D remains unclear. Between the trimmed V and J ends, which lost 7 bases and 6 bases, there was a span of 10 bases. Per the germline V gene, CDR1 is MDHEN and CDR2 is SYDVKM. The CDR3 spans 11 residues. DNA for the CDR3: TGTGCCAGCAACCCGTTTGCCGAGCAGTACTTC. Its translation: CASNPFAEQYF.

A few counts support this clonotype. The chain carries TRBV10-3 and TRBJ2-3; D tentatively reads TRBD1 or TRBD2 (6 bases each). Germline V gives CDR1 ENHRY, CDR2 SYGVKD. This CDR3 is built from 16 residues. The germline V and J ends were trimmed by 4 bases and 2 bases, with 16 bases remaining between them. CDR3 loop: CAISVTGGPNTDTQYF. In DNA, the CDR3 is TGTGCCATCAGTGTGACTGGGGGGCCAAACACAGATACGCAGTATTTT.

The chain employs TRBV25-1 and TRBJ1-4; tentative D call: TRBD1 (5 bases). With 2 bases removed from V and 8 bases from J, the gap between germline ends came to 15 bases. The CDR3 spans 15 residues. Germline assignment: CDR1 MGHDK and CDR2 SYGVNS. This chain's CDR3 is CASSEGQGVREKLFF. In DNA, the CDR3 is TGTGCCAGCAGTGAAGGTCAGGGAGTGAGGGAAAAACTGTTTTTT. Based on the CDR3 plus reference TRBV25-1 and TRBJ1-4, the full variable domain is EADIYQTPRYLVIGTGKKITLECSQTMGHDKMYWYQQDPGMELHLIHYSYGVNSTEKGDLSSESTVSRIRTEHFPLTLESARPSHTSQYLCASSEGQGVREKLFFGSGTQLSVL.